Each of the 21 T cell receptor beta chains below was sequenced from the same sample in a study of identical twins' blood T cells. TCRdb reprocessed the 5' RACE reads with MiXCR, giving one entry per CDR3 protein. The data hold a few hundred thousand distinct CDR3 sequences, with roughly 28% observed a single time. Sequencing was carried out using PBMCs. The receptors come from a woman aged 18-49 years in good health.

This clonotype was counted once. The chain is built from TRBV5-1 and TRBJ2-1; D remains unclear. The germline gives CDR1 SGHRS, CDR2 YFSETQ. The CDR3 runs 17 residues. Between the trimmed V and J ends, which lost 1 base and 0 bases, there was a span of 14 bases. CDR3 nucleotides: TGCGCCAGCAGCTTGTCTGATCTAGTCAACTCCTACAATGAGCAGTTCTTC. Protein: CASSLSDLVNSYNEQFF.

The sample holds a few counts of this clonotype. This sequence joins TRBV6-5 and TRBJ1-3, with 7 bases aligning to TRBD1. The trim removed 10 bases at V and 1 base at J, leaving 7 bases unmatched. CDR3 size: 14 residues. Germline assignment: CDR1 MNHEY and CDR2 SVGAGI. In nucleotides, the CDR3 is TGTGCCATAGACAGGGTTAAGTCTGGAAACACCATATATTTT. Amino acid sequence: CAIDRVKSGNTIYF.

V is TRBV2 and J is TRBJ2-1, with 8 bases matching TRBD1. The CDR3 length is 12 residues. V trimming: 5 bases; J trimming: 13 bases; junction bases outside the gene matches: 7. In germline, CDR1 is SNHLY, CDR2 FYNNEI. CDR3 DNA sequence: TGTGCCAGCAGTCCACAACAGGGGGTCCAGTTCTTC. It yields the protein CASSPQQGVQFF.

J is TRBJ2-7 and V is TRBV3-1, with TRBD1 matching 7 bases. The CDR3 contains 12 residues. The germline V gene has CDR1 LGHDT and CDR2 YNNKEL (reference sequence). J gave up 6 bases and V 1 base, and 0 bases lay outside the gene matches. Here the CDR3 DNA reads TGTGCCAGCAGCCAAGGGACAGGCGAGCAGTACTTC. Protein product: CASSQGTGEQYF.

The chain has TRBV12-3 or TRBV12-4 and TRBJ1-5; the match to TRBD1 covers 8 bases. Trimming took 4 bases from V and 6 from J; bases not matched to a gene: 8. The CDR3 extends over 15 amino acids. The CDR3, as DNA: TGTGCCAGCAGTTACGCGGACAGGGAGGGTCAGCCCCAGCATTTT. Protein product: CASSYADREGQPQHF.

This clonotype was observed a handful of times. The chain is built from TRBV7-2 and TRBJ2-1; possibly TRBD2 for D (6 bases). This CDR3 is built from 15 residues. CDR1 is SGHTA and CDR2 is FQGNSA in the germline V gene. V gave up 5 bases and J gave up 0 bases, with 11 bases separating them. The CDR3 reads CASSLTGDSYNEQFF. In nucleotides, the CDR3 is TGTGCCAGCAGCCTCACGGGGGACTCCTACAATGAGCAGTTCTTC. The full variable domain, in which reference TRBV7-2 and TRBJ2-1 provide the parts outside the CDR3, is GAGVSQSPSNKVTEKGKDVELRCDPISGHTALYWYRQSLGQGLEFLIYFQGNSAPDKSGLPSDRFSAERTGGSVSTLTIQRTQQEDSAVYLCASSLTGDSYNEQFFGPGTRLTVL.

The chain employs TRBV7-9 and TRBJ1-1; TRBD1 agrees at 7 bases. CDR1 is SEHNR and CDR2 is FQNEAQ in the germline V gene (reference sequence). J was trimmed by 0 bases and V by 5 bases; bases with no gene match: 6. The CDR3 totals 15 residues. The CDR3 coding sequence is TGTGCCAGCAGCACCTGGACAGGCATGAACACTGAAGCTTTCTTT. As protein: CASSTWTGMNTEAFF.

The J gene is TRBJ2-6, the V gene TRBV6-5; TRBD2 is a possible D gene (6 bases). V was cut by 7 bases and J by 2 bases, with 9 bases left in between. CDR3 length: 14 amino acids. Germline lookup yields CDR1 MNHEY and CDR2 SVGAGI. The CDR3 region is CASTGVTGANVLTF. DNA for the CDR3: TGTGCCAGCACGGGAGTTACTGGGGCCAACGTCCTGACTTTC.

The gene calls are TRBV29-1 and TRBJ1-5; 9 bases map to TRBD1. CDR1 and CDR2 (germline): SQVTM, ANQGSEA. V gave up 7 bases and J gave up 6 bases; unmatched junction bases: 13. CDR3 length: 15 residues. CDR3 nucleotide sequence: TGCAGCGATCTATGTACAGGGGGCCAAGGTCAGCCCCAGCATTTT. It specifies CSDLCTGGQGQPQHF.

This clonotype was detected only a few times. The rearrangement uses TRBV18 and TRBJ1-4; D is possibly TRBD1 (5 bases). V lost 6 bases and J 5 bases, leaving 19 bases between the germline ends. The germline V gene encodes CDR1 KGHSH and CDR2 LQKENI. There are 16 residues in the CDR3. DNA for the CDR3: TGTGCCAGCTCCCCTCCCTCGGGACTCTTCAATGAAAAACTGTTTTTT. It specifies CASSPPSGLFNEKLFF.

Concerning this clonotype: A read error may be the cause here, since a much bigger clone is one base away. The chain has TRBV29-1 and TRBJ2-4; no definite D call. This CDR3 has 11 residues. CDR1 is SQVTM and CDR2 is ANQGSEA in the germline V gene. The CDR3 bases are TGCAGCGTTGAGACCAAAAACATTCAGCACTTC. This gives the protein CSVETKNIQHF.

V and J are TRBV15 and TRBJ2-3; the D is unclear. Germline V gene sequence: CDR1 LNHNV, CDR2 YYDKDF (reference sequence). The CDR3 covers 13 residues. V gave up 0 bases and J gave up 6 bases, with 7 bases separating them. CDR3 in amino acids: CATSRDLRDTQYF. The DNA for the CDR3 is TGTGCCACCAGCAGAGATTTGCGGGATACGCAGTATTTT.

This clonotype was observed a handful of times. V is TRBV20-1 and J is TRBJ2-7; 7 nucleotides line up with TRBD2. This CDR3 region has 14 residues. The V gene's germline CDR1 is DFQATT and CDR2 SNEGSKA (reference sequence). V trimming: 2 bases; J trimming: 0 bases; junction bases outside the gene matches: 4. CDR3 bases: TGCAGTGCTAGACACGGGGGGAGCTCCTACGAGCAGTACTTC. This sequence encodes CSARHGGSSYEQYF.

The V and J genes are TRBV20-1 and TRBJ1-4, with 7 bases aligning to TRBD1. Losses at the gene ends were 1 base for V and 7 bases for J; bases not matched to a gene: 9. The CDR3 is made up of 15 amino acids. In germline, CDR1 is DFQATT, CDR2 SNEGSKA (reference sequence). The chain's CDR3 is CSARASTGRGEKLFF. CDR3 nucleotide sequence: TGCAGTGCTAGAGCTTCGACAGGGAGGGGTGAAAAACTGTTTTTT.

Here the CDR3 DNA reads TGTGCCAGCAGTGCAAGGAGGGCCTCCTCCTACAATGAGCAGTTCTTC. It codes for CASSARRASSYNEQFF. This chain uses TRBV6-2 or TRBV6-3 with TRBJ2-1; tentative D call: TRBD2 (6 bases). The CDR3 contains 16 residues. V was shortened by 5 bases and J by 0 bases, with 14 bases between the two germline ends. CDR1 and CDR2 from the germline V gene are MNHEY and SVGEGT.

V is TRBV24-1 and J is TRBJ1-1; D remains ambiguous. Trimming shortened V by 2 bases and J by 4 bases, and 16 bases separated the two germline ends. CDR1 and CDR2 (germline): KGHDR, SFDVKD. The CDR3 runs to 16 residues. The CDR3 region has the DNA TGTGCCACCAGTGATTCGGGCTTCCGTCGATGCACTGAAGCTTTCTTT. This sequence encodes CATSDSGFRRCTEAFF.

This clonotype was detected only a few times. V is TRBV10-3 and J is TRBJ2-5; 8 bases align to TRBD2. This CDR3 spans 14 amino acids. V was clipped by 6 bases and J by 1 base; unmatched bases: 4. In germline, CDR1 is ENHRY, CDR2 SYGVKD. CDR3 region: CAIRTGGFQETQYF. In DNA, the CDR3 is TGTGCCATCAGGACGGGGGGGTTCCAAGAGACCCAGTACTTC.

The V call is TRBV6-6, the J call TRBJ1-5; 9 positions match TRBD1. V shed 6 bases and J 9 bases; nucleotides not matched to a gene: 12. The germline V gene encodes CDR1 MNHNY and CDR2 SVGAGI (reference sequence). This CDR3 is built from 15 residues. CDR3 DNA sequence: TGTGCCAGCAGCCCCCGGGACAGGGTCGATCCGCCCCAGCATTTT. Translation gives CASSPRDRVDPPQHF.

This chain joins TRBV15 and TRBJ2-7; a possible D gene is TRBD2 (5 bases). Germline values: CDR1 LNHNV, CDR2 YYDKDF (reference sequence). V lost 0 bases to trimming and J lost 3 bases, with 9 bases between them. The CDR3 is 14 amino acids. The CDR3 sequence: CATSRDRGIYEQYF. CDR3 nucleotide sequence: TGTGCCACCAGCAGAGACCGGGGAATCTACGAGCAGTACTTC.

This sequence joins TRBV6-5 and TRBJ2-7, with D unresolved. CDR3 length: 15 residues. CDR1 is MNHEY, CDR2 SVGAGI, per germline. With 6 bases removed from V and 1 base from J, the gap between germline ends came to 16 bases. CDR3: CASRKDVILSYEQYF. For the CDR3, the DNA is TGTGCCAGCAGGAAGGACGTGATTCTTTCCTACGAGCAGTACTTC.

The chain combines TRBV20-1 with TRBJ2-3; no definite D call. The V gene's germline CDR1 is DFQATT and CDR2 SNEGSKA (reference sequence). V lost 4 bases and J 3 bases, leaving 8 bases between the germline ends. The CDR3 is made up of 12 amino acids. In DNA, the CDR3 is TGCAGTGCTATACCAGGAACAGATACGCAGTATTTT. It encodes CSAIPGTDTQYF.